These 6 T cell receptor beta chains came from one sample sequenced in a study of blood T cell repertoires in COVID-19. Here immunoSEQ multiplex PCR was the method, and the copy in TCRdb shows in-frame clones only, minus some. The repertoire has roughly 190,000 clones, 82% of them found once; the top ten carry roughly 5%. What was sequenced was PBMCs or T cells enriched from blood (not recorded which). The receptors shown here come from a woman aged 60-75 years with acute COVID-19.

The chain links TRBV10-2 to TRBJ2-3; 9 bases line up with TRBD2. Germline V gives CDR1 WSHSY, CDR2 SAAADI. The J segment lost 1 base and the V segment lost 3 bases, leaving 5 bases of the junction unmatched. CDR3 length: 16 amino acids. CDR3 protein: CASSEGRGGRTDTQYF. DNA for the CDR3: TGCGCCAGCAGTGAAGGGCGGGGGGGCCGCACAGATACGCAGTATTTT.

V usage is TRBV27 and J usage is TRBJ1-1; no clear D gene. The CDR3 totals 15 residues. Trimming left V 5 bases short and J 4 bases short, with 17 bases between. From germline, CDR1 is MNHEY and CDR2 SMNVEV (reference sequence). The CDR3 loop is CASSPSLTRFTEAFF. DNA for the CDR3: TGTGCCAGCAGTCCCTCTCTGACAAGGTTCACTGAAGCTTTCTTT.

The chain employs TRBV19 and TRBJ2-3; 11 nucleotides match TRBD2. This CDR3 is 17 amino acids long. In germline, CDR1 is LNHDA, CDR2 SQIVND (reference sequence). Losses at the gene ends were 5 bases for V and 5 bases for J; bases not matched to a gene: 12. The CDR3 nucleotides read TGTGCCAGTAGTCGGCTAGCGGGGGGCCGGGTTATAGATACGCAGTATTTT. It encodes CASSRLAGGRVIDTQYF.

The chain couples TRBV10-3 to TRBJ2-7, with a weak D call TRBD1 (5 bases). Germline CDR1 reads ENHRY; CDR2 reads SYGVKD. The length of the CDR3 is 13 residues. Trimming stripped 4 bases from V and 3 bases from J, with 10 bases between. Written as DNA, the CDR3 is TGTGCCATCAGTGGACAGATGGACTACGAGCAGTACGTC. Translated, it gives CAISGQMDYEQYV.

This clone is a singleton in its sample. This sequence joins TRBV6-2 or TRBV6-3 and TRBJ2-1; TRBD1 matches 8 bases. The germline V gene encodes CDR1 MNHEY and CDR2 SVGEGT. The CDR3 loop spans 16 amino acids. Trimming took 2 bases from V and 4 from J; bases not matched to a gene: 7. The CDR3 nucleotides read TGTGCCAGCAGTTACGAGGAACAGGGGGAATACAATGAGCAGTTCTTC. Encoded protein: CASSYEEQGEYNEQFF.

The chain is built from TRBV2 and TRBJ1-5; TRBD1 matches 7 bases. The CDR3 contains 13 residues. The germline gives CDR1 SNHLY, CDR2 FYNNEI. V lost 7 bases and J lost 4; bases outside the gene matches: 4. CDR3 in amino acids: CASKGTENQPQHF. Written as DNA, the CDR3 is TGTGCCAGCAAGGGGACAGAGAATCAGCCCCAGCATTTT.